The 9 T cell receptor beta chains presented below share a single source sample, sequenced in a study of shared clonotypes between healthy human individuals. Using immunoSEQ multiplex PCR, the repertoire was profiled, and TCRdb retains in-frame clones only, with some absent. The table includes about 2.4 million clones, around nine tenths detected once. What was sequenced was naive CD4+ T cells sorted from blood. Subset given: CD45RA+ positively selected. The receptors originated from a man between 18 and 35 years old in good health.

The CDR3 coding sequence is TGCGCCAGCAGCTTGACGGCGGGGGCCCACAATGAGCAGTTCTTC. It is translated as CASSLTAGAHNEQFF. This chain joins TRBV5-1 and TRBJ2-1; a weak D match, TRBD2 (7 bases). Trimming took 1 base from V and 5 from J, leaving 13 bases between them. CDR1 is SGHRS and CDR2 is YFSETQ in the germline V gene. This CDR3 has 15 residues.

V is TRBV4-1 and J is TRBJ1-5; D is undetermined. The CDR3 is made up of 16 amino acids. Germline loops: CDR1 MGHRA, CDR2 YSYEKL. Trimming took off 0 bases at V and 0 bases at J, with 9 bases between the two ends. The CDR3 reads CASSQDRSYSNQPQHF. The CDR3 DNA reads TGCGCCAGCAGCCAAGATCGGTCTTATAGCAATCAGCCCCAGCATTTT.

The V gene is TRBV6-5, the J gene TRBJ1-1, with a weak D call TRBD1 (5 bases). CDR3 length: 14 residues. Germline CDR1 is MNHEY and CDR2 is SVGAGI. V lost 5 bases, J lost 7 bases, and 17 bases lay in between. The CDR3 DNA sequence: TGTGCCAGCAGTCGCGGGGGAGACCATCGTGAAGCTTTCTTT. This gives the protein CASSRGGDHREAFF.

This rearrangement joins TRBV6-7 to TRBJ1-1, with D possibly being TRBD1 (5 bases). TRBV6-7 is marked as an open reading frame, function uncertain. Between the trimmed V and J ends, which lost 5 bases and 1 base, there was a span of 23 bases. The CDR3 covers 18 residues. DNA of the CDR3: TGTGCCAGCAGTCTCCCGGGAGGGCGGGACGCTAGGAACACTGAAGCTTTCTTT. Translating it yields CASSLPGGRDARNTEAFF.

The chain recombines TRBV5-6 with TRBJ1-1; D unresolved. V lost 0 bases and J lost 7, with 7 bases in between. Germline CDR1 is SGHDT and CDR2 is YYEEEE. This CDR3 is built from 12 residues. The CDR3 reads CASSLAIGEAFF. The CDR3 DNA is TGTGCCAGCAGCTTGGCAATAGGTGAAGCTTTCTTT. Complete variable domain (other parts from reference TRBV5-6 and TRBJ1-1): DAGVTQSPTHLIKTRGQQVTLRCSPKSGHDTVSWYQQALGQGPQFIFQYYEEEERQRGNFPDRFSGHQFPNYSSELNVNALLLGDSALYLCASSLAIGEAFFGQGTRLTVV.

The chain joins TRBV30 to TRBJ2-2; 7 nucleotides align to TRBD1. CDR3 length: 14 amino acids. CDR1 GTSNPN and CDR2 SVGIG come from the germline V gene (reference sequence). V lost 4 bases to trimming and J lost 7 bases; unmatched junction nucleotides: 9. The CDR3 spells CAWNRAGGDGELFF. In DNA form, the CDR3 reads TGTGCCTGGAATCGGGCAGGGGGTGACGGGGAGCTGTTTTTT.

V and J are TRBV5-1 and TRBJ2-3; D not certain. Germline values: CDR1 SGHRS, CDR2 YFSETQ. The CDR3 runs 14 residues. The V end lost 1 base, the J end lost 4 bases, and 10 bases lay between the germline ends. CDR3: CASSLRVLPDTQYF. Here the CDR3 DNA reads TGCGCCAGCAGCTTGCGAGTCCTCCCAGATACGCAGTATTTT. The whole variable domain, remainder taken from reference TRBV5-1 and TRBJ2-3, is KAGVTQTPRYLIKTRGQQVTLSCSPISGHRSVSWYQQTPGQGLQFLFEYFSETQRNKGNFPGRFSGRQFSNSRSEMNVSTLELGDSALYLCASSLRVLPDTQYFGPGTRLTVL.

The genes are TRBV10-3 and TRBJ1-4; unclear D gene. V gave up 11 bases and J gave up 0 bases, with 13 bases separating them. Germline assignment: CDR1 ENHRY and CDR2 SYGVKD. The CDR3 has 14 amino acids. Here the CDR3 DNA reads TGTGCCTCCCCAAACGGGACAACTAATGAAAAACTGTTTTTT. It codes for CASPNGTTNEKLFF.

On this clone itself: Other nucleotide sequences from this sample produce the same CDR3. The V call is TRBV30, the J call TRBJ1-6, with D unclear. Deletions cut 2 bases from V and 9 bases from J, with 8 bases between. Germline assignment: CDR1 GTSNPN and CDR2 SVGIG (reference sequence). This CDR3 is built from 12 residues. The chain's CDR3 is CAWSPEGSPLHF. The CDR3 nucleotides are TGTGCCTGGAGTCCGGAGGGTTCACCCCTCCACTTT.